These 9 T cell receptor beta chains share one sample of origin, sequenced in a study of shared clonotypes between healthy human individuals. Method: immunoSEQ multiplex PCR; TCRdb's copy keeps in-frame clones and lacks some. The repertoire holds roughly 660,000 clones, with 90% as singletons. Input material: memory CD8+ T cells from PBMCs. Subset specified: CD45RO+ cells pooled with CCR7-negative TemRA cells. The receptors here all came from a man aged 18 to 30 in good health. Some clones in this sample may be carry-over from other donors' samples.

This clone was recorded once. The chain couples TRBV7-9 to TRBJ1-2; D ambiguous. CDR3 length: 15 amino acids. CDR1 is SEHNR, CDR2 FQNEAQ, per germline (reference sequence). With 4 bases removed from V and 6 bases from J, the gap between germline ends came to 18 bases. CDR3 nucleotide sequence: TGTGCCAGCAGCTCTCTCATCGGGGATAAGGATGGCTACACCTTC. Its protein product is CASSSLIGDKDGYTF. The whole variable domain, filled in from reference TRBV7-9 and TRBJ1-2, reads DTGVSQNPRHKITKRGQNVTFRCDPISEHNRLYWYRQTLGQGPEFLTYFQNEAQLEKSRLLSDRFSAERPKGSFSTLEIQRTEQGDSAMYLCASSSLIGDKDGYTFGSGTRLTVV.

V usage is TRBV6-6 and J usage is TRBJ2-7, with 10 bases lining up with TRBD2. The germline V gene has CDR1 MNHNY and CDR2 SVGAGI (reference sequence). V dropped 3 bases and J dropped 6; count of bases not matched to a gene: 5. The length of the CDR3 is 14 residues. Here the CDR3 DNA reads TGTGCCAGCAGTTATCACGGGACTAGCGCCGAGCAGTACTTC. Its translation is CASSYHGTSAEQYF.

The chain employs TRBV4-3 and TRBJ2-3; D is uncertain. V lost 0 bases and J lost 0, with 13 bases in between. Germline CDR1 is LGHNA and CDR2 is YSLEER. The CDR3 length is 17 residues. This chain's CDR3 is CASSQDLSDPSTDTQYF. CDR3 in DNA: TGCGCCAGCAGCCAAGATTTGAGCGACCCCAGCACAGATACGCAGTATTTT.

This clone is a singleton in its sample. The chain links TRBV28 to TRBJ2-2; D remains ambiguous. V was clipped by 2 bases and J by 1 base, with 17 bases between them. From germline, CDR1 is MDHEN and CDR2 SYDVKM. This CDR3 contains 18 residues. The CDR3 here is CASSLGEGPEWNTGELFF. In DNA form, the CDR3 reads TGTGCCAGCAGTTTAGGAGAAGGCCCTGAGTGGAACACCGGGGAGCTGTTTTTT.

The rearrangement uses TRBV4-1 and TRBJ2-7; 7 positions agree with TRBD1. The germline V gene has CDR1 MGHRA and CDR2 YSYEKL. The CDR3 consists of 18 residues. J lost 6 bases, V lost 3 bases, and 20 bases had no gene match. The CDR3 here is CASSHRQGSPKRGSEQYF. The CDR3 DNA reads TGCGCCAGCAGCCATCGACAGGGTTCCCCTAAAAGAGGGAGCGAGCAGTACTTC.

The rearrangement links TRBV9 to TRBJ2-7; possible D gene TRBD2, 6 bases. Looked up from germline, CDR1 is SGDLS and CDR2 is YYNGEE. Between the trimmed V and J ends, which lost 0 bases and 2 bases, there was a span of 15 bases. The CDR3 runs to 16 residues. The CDR3 sequence is CASSVGGDFTPYEQYF. CDR3 sequence (DNA): TGTGCCAGCAGCGTAGGGGGGGACTTTACCCCCTACGAGCAGTACTTC.

This chain connects TRBV18 to TRBJ2-1; weak D call: TRBD2 (5 bases). The CDR3 runs to 14 residues. CDR1 KGHSH and CDR2 LQKENI come from the germline V gene. The V and J ends lost 3 bases and 4 bases respectively, with 10 bases between them. The CDR3 loop is CASSPARDYNEQFF. In DNA, the CDR3 is TGTGCCAGCTCACCCGCGAGGGATTACAATGAGCAGTTCTTC.

On this clone: Other DNA sequences of this sample code for an identical CDR3. CDR3 DNA sequence: TGTGCCACCAGCAGAGACAGGGGGCTCACCGGGGAGCTGTTTTTT. Translating it yields CATSRDRGLTGELFF. The V and J genes are TRBV15 and TRBJ2-2; 8 positions agree with TRBD1. V trimming: 0 bases; J trimming: 4 bases; junction bases outside the gene matches: 1. The germline CDR1 and CDR2 sequences are LNHNV and YYDKDF (reference sequence). The CDR3 has 15 residues.

This CDR3 is CASSPGYNQPQHF. In nucleotides, the CDR3 is TGTGCCAGCAGCCCGGGGTACAATCAGCCCCAGCATTTT. V and J are TRBV6-5 and TRBJ1-5; D remains unclear. V shed 6 bases and J shed 3 bases, with 9 bases lying between them. CDR1 is MNHEY and CDR2 is SVGAGI in the germline V gene. CDR3 length equals 13 residues.